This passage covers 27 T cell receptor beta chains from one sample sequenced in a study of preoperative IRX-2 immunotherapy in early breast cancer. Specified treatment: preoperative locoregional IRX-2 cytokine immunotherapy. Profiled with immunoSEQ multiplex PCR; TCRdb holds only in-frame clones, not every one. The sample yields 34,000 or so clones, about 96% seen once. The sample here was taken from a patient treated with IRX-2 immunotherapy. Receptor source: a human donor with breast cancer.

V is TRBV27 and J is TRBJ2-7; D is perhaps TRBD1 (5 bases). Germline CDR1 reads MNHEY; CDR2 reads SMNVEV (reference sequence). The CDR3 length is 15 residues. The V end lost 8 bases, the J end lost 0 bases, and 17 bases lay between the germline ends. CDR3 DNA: TGTGCCAGCGGATCCAGGGCTTGGAGCTCCTACGAGCAGTACTTC. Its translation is CASGSRAWSSYEQYF.

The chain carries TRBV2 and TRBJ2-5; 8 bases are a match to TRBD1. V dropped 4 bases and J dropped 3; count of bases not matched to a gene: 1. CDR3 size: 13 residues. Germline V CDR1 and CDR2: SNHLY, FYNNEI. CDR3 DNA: TGTGCCAGCAGTGGGACAGGGAAAGAGACCCAGTACTTC. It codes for CASSGTGKETQYF.

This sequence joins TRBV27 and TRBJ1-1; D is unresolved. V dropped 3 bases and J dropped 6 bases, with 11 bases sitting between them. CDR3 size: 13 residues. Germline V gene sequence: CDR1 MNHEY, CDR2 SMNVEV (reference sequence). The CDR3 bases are TGTGCCAGCAGTTTCGGTCAGGAGGCTGAAGCTTTCTTT. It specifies CASSFGQEAEAFF.

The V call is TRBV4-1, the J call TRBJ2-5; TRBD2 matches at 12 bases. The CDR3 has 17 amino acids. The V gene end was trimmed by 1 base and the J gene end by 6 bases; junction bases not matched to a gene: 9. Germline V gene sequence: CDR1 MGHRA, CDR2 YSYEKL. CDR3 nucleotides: TGCGCCAGCAGCCAAGTCCGAGGACTAGCGGGACCAAAGACCCAGTACTTC. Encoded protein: CASSQVRGLAGPKTQYF.

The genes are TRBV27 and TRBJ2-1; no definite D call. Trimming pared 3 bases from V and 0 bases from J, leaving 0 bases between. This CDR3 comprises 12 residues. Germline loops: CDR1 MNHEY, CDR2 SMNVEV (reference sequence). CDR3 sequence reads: CASSFSYNEQFF. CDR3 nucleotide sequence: TGTGCCAGCAGTTTCTCCTACAATGAGCAGTTCTTC.

The CDR3 region is CASSHIYEQYF. CDR3 bases: TGTGCCAGCAGCCACATATACGAGCAGTACTTC. The chain is built from TRBV28 and TRBJ2-7; D gene ambiguous. The CDR3 is made up of 11 amino acids. Per germline, CDR1 MDHEN and CDR2 SYDVKM. The V end lost 6 bases, the J end lost 4 bases, and 7 bases lay between the germline ends.

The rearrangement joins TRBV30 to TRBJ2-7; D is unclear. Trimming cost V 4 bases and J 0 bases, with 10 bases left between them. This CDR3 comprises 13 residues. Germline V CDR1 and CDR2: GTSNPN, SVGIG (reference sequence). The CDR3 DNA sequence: TGTGCCTGGATAGGTGGCAGCTCCTACGAGCAGTACTTC. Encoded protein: CAWIGGSSYEQYF.

CDR3 sequence: CASSLDSREQFF. The CDR3 DNA reads as TGTGCCAGCAGCTTGGATAGCAGGGAGCAGTTCTTC. The V call is TRBV5-6, the J call TRBJ2-1, with D unresolved. The CDR3 length is 12 residues. Germline CDR1 and CDR2: SGHDT and YYEEEE. Between the trimmed V and J ends, which lost 0 bases and 10 bases, there was a span of 8 bases. Combining the CDR3 with reference TRBV5-6 and TRBJ2-1 gives the whole variable domain DAGVTQSPTHLIKTRGQQVTLRCSPKSGHDTVSWYQQALGQGPQFIFQYYEEEERQRGNFPDRFSGHQFPNYSSELNVNALLLGDSALYLCASSLDSREQFFGPGTRLTVL.

This CDR3 is CASSVTQAGGPRVTQYF. CDR3 sequence (DNA): TGTGCCAGTAGCGTCACTCAAGCGGGAGGGCCTCGGGTGACCCAGTACTTC. The chain employs TRBV19 and TRBJ2-5; 10 bases are shared with TRBD2. Germline values: CDR1 LNHDA, CDR2 SQIVND (reference sequence). Losses at the gene ends were 6 bases for V and 7 bases for J; bases not matched to a gene: 17. The CDR3 is made up of 17 amino acids.

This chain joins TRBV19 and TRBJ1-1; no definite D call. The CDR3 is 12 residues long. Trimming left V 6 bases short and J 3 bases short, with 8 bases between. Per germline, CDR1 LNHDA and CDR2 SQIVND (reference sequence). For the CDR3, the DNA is TGTGCCAGTAGCCCGGGGTACACTGAAGCTTTCTTT. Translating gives CASSPGYTEAFF.

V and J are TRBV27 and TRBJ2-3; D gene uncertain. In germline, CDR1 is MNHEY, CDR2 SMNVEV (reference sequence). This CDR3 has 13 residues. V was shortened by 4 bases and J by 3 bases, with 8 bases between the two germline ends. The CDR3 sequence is CASSSYGTDTQYF. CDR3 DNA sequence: TGTGCCAGCAGTTCCTACGGAACAGATACGCAGTATTTT.

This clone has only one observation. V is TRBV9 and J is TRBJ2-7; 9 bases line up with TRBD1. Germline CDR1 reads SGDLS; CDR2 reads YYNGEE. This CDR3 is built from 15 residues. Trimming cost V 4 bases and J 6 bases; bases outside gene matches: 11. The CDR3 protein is CASSSDNRGRAEQYF. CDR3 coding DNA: TGTGCCAGCAGCTCGGACAACAGGGGGCGCGCCGAGCAGTACTTC.

CDR3 sequence reads: CASRRLAGRDTQYF. For the CDR3, the DNA is TGTGCCAGCAGACGACTAGCGGGAAGAGATACGCAGTATTTT. The chain recombines TRBV6-8 with TRBJ2-3, with 11 bases matching TRBD2. The CDR3 has 14 amino acids. CDR1 and CDR2 from the germline V gene are MNHGY and SAAAGT. V trimming: 6 bases; J trimming: 5 bases; junction bases outside the gene matches: 4.

In nucleotides, the CDR3 is TGTGCCAGCAGTTACTCGATGTTGGCAGGGGACTCAGCTTTCTTT. Translating gives CASSYSMLAGDSAFF. J is TRBJ1-1 and V is TRBV6-5; tentative D call: TRBD1 (6 bases). Per germline, CDR1 MNHEY and CDR2 SVGAGI. The CDR3 extends over 15 amino acids. Trimming took off 0 bases at V and 10 bases at J, with 18 bases between the two ends.

The CDR3 is CASSLAATGEKLFF. CDR3 sequence (DNA): TGTGCCAGCAGTTTAGCGGCCACTGGGGAAAAACTGTTTTTT. The chain recombines TRBV27 with TRBJ1-4; D ambiguous. There are 14 residues in the CDR3. Germline CDR1 reads MNHEY; CDR2 reads SMNVEV (reference sequence). Deletions cut 2 bases from V and 8 bases from J, with 12 bases between.

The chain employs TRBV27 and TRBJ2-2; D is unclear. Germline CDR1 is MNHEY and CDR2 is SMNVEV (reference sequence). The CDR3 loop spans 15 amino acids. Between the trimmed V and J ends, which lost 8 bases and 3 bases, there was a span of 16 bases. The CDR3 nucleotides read TGTGCCAGCCGTATTATGACCCTCGACACCGGGGAGCTGTTTTTT. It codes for CASRIMTLDTGELFF.

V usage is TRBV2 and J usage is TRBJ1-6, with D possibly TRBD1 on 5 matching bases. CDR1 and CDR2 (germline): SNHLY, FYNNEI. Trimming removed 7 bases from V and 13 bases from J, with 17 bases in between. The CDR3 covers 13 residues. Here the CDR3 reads CASMGGTGFPLHF. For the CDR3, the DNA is TGTGCCAGCATGGGGGGGACGGGATTCCCCCTCCACTTT. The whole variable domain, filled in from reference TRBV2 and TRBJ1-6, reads EPEVTQTPSHQVTQMGQEVILRCVPISNHLYFYWYRQILGQKVEFLVSFYNNEISEKSEIFDDQFSVERPDGSNFTLKIRSTKLEDSAMYFCASMGGTGFPLHFGNGTRLTVT.

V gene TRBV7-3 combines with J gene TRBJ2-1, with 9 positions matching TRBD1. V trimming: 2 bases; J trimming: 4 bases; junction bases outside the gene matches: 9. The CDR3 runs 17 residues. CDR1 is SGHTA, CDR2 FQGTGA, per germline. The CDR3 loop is CASSLVGGQGNYNEQFF. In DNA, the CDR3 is TGTGCCAGCAGCTTAGTGGGGGGACAGGGTAATTACAATGAGCAGTTCTTC.

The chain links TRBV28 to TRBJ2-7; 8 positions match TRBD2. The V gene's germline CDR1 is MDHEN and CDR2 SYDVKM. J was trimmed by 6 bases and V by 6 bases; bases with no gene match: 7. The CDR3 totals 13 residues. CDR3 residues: CASRAGTRGEQYF. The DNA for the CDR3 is TGTGCCAGCAGGGCCGGGACTAGAGGCGAGCAGTACTTC.

CDR3 sequence (DNA): TGTGCCAGCAGCTTTGAGAAGGCTGAAGCTTTCTTT. This codes for CASSFEKAEAFF. V is TRBV7-3 and J is TRBJ1-1; no reliable D call. The CDR3 runs 12 residues. V dropped 3 bases and J dropped 6 bases, with 8 bases sitting between them. CDR1 and CDR2 (germline): SGHTA, FQGTGA.

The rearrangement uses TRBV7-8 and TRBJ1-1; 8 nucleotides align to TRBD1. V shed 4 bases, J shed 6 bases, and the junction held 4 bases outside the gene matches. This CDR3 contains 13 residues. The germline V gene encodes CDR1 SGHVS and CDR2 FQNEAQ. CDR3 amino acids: CASSWTGMPEAFF. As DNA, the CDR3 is TGTGCCAGCAGCTGGACAGGGATGCCTGAAGCTTTCTTT.

In DNA form, the CDR3 reads TGCAGCGTTGAAGGAGGGACAGATACGCAGTATTTT. Its protein is CSVEGGTDTQYF. This chain links TRBV29-1 with TRBJ2-3, with D possibly being TRBD2 (5 bases). The germline CDR1 and CDR2 sequences are SQVTM and ANQGSEA. This CDR3 has 12 amino acids. V lost 1 base to trimming and J lost 3 bases, with 5 bases between them.

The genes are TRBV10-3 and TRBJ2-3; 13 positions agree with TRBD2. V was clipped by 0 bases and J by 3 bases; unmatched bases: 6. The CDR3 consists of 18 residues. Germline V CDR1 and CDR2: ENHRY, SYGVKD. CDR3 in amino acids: CAISESGLAGVGTDTQYF. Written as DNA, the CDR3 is TGTGCCATCAGTGAGTCCGGACTAGCGGGGGTAGGGACAGATACGCAGTATTTT.

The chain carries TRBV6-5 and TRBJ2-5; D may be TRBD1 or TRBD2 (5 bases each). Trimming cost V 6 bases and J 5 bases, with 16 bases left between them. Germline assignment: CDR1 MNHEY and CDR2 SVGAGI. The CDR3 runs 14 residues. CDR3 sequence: CASSPGTQEETQYF. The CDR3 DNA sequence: TGTGCCAGCAGCCCCGGGACCCAGGAGGAGACCCAGTACTTC.

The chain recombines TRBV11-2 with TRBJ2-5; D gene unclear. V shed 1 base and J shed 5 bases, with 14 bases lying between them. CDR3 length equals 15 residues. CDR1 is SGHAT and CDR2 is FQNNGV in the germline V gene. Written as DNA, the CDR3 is TGTGCCAGCAGCTTAGTAGGTCTGTCTGAGGAGACCCAGTACTTC. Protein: CASSLVGLSEETQYF.

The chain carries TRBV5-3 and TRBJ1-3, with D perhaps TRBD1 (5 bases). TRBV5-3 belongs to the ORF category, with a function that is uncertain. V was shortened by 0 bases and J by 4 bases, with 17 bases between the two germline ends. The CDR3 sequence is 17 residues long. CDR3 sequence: CARSLEVDRPLGNTIYF. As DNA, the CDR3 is TGTGCCAGAAGCTTGGAGGTCGACAGACCATTAGGAAACACCATATATTTT.

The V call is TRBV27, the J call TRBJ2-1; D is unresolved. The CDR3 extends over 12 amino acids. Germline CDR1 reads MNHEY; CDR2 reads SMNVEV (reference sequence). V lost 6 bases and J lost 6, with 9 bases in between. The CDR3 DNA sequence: TGTGCCAGCAGGTCCCGACCCAATGAGCAGTTCTTC. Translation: CASRSRPNEQFF.